This T cell receptor (beta chain) was captured in a study of T cell responses to AZD1222 COVID-19 vaccine. Regarding the study as a whole: Seropositive status at baseline applied to only five or six AZD1222 recipients.

With regard to this clone: Its antigen is unidentified.

Some clones are missing from TCRdb's copy, which holds only in-frame ones; the method was immunoSEQ multiplex PCR. The sample lists under 95,000 clones; 80% to 90% were seen once. This clonotype was obtained from an adult in good health. Sequencing used peripheral blood, obtained on day 0 of AZD1222 vaccination.

The CDR3 reads CASSQDPGDQPQHF. The CDR3 DNA reads as TGCGCCAGCAGCCAAGATCCCGGTGATCAGCCCCAGCATTTT. This sequence joins TRBV4-3 and TRBJ1-5; no reliable D call. The V gene lost 0 bases and the J gene lost 5 bases, with 8 bases spanning the gap. Per germline, CDR1 LGHNA and CDR2 YSLEER. The CDR3 is made up of 14 amino acids.